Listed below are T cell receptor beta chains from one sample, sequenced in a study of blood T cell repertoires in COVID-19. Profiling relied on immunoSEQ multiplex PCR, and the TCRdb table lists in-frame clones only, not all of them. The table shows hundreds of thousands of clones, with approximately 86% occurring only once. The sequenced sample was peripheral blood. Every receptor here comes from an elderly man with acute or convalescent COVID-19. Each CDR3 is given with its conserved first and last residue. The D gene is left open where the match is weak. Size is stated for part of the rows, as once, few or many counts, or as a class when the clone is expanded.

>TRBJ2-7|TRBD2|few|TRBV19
CARDWTSGTYEQYF
TGTGCCAGAGACTGGACTAGCGGAACCTACGAGCAGTACTTC
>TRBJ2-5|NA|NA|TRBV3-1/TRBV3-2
CATHRDKGQETQYF
TGTGCCACCCACCGGGACAAAGGTCAAGAGACCCAGTACTTC
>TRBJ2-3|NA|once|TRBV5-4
CASSPDSSADTQYF
TGTGCCAGCAGTCCTGACTCTAGCGCAGATACGCAGTATTTT
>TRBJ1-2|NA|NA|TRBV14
CASSSVGRGNSYTF
TGTGCCAGCAGCTCTGTTGGCAGGGGTAATAGCTACACCTTC
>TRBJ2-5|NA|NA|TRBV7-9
CASSPGDLQGETQYF
TGTGCCAGCAGCCCGGGGGACTTACAAGGGGAGACCCAGTACTTC
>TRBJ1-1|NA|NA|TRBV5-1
CASSPWGGDSNTEAFF
TGCGCCAGCAGCCCCTGGGGCGGGGATTCGAACACTGAAGCTTTCTTT
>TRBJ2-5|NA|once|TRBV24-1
CATSDLPAQYF
TGTGCCACCAGTGATTTGCCCGCCCAGTACTTC
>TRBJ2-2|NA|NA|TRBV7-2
CASSYTGSGELFF
TGTGCCAGCAGCTATACAGGGTCCGGGGAGCTGTTTTTT
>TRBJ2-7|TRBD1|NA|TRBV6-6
CASSPRDRGTYEQYF
TGTGCCAGCAGTCCCCGGGACAGGGGGACCTACGAGCAGTACTTC
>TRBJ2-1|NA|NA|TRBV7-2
CASSFPPHNEQFF
TGTGCCAGCAGCTTCCCTCCCCACAATGAGCAGTTCTTC
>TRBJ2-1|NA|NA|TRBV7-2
CASSLTISTGGQHHEQFF
TGTGCCAGCAGCTTAACAATCTCGACGGGAGGACAGCACCATGAGCAGTTCTTC
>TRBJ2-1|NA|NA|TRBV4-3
CASSPIAKGDYNEQFF
TGCGCCAGCAGCCCAATAGCCAAGGGGGATTACAATGAGCAGTTCTTC
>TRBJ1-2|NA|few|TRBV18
CASSPPFNREGGYTF
TGTGCCAGCTCACCACCGTTTAACAGGGAGGGAGGCTACACCTTC
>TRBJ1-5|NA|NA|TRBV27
CASSLSAGYGNQPQHF
TGTGCCAGCAGTTTATCGGCAGGATACGGCAATCAGCCCCAGCATTTT
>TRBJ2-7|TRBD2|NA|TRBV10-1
CARTGLAGSYEQYF
TGCGCCAGGACGGGACTAGCGGGTTCCTACGAGCAGTACTTC
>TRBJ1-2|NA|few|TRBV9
CASSSDSGYTF
TGTGCCAGCAGCTCGGACAGCGGCTACACCTTC
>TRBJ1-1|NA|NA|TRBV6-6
CASNGHMGTEAFF
TGTGCCAGCAACGGACACATGGGCACTGAAGCTTTCTTT
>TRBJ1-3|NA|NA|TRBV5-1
CASNLGVDGNTIYF
TGCGCCAGCAACCTGGGAGTAGATGGAAACACCATATATTTT
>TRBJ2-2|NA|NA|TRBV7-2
CASSLTSRLRELFF
TGTGCCAGCAGCTTAACTAGCAGATTGCGGGAGCTGTTTTTT
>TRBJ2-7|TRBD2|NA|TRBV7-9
CASSFRAGMRYEQYF
TGTGCCAGCAGCTTCCGAGCGGGGATGCGGTACGAGCAGTACTTC
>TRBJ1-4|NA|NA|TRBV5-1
CASSLARDNEKLFF
TGCGCCAGCAGCTTGGCCAGGGATAATGAAAAACTGTTTTTT
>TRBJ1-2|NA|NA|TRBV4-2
CASSQVSRAYGYTF
TGTGCCAGCAGCCAAGTATCCAGGGCCTATGGCTACACCTTC
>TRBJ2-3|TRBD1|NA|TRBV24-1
CATSDPGQGSDTQYF
TGTGCCACCAGTGACCCGGGACAGGGATCAGATACGCAGTATTTT
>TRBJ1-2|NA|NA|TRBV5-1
CASSLLLGANYGYTF
TGCGCCAGCAGCTTGTTGTTGGGAGCTAACTATGGCTACACCTTC
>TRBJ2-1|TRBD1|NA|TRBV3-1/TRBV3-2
CASSQDGRGLIDEQFF
TGTGCCAGCAGCCAAGATGGCAGGGGGCTAATCGATGAGCAGTTCTTC
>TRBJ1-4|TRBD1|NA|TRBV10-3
CATRDSENEKLFF
TGTGCCACCAGGGACAGCGAAAATGAAAAACTGTTTTTT
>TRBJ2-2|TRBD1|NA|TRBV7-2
CASSRGQGASGELFF
TGTGCCAGCAGCAGAGGACAGGGGGCATCCGGGGAGCTGTTTTTT
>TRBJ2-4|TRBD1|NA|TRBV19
CASSIGTGGVKNIQYF
TGTGCCAGTAGTATCGGGACAGGGGGTGTCAAAAACATTCAGTACTTC
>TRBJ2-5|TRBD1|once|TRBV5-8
CASSSTGVVVETQYF
TGTGCCAGCAGCTCGACAGGGGTGGTGGTAGAGACCCAGTACTTC
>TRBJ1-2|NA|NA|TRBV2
CACKQSANYGYTF
TGTGCCTGCAAACAGTCCGCTAACTATGGCTACACCTTC
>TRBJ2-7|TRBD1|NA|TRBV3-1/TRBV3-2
CASSPSLDRGGEQYF
TGTGCCAGCAGCCCGTCTCTGGACAGGGGAGGAGAGCAGTACTTC
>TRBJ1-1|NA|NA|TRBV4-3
CASSQGRNTEAFF
TGCGCCAGCAGCCAAGGGAGGAACACTGAAGCTTTCTTT
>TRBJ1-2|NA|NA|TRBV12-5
CASGLGSDSYGYTF
TGTGCTAGTGGTTTGGGGAGTGACAGCTATGGCTACACCTTC